The entry that follows covers one T cell receptor (beta chain) sequence. Its antigen is unknown. The data stem from a study of human thymus T cells. Study results and limitations: Related reports documented highly overlapping thymic repertoires among unrelated individuals. Apparent skewing of V and J gene usage characterized both thymic and blood repertoires.

Clones were sequenced by immunoSEQ multiplex PCR, and TCRdb holds only the in-frame ones, with some missing. Here the sample spans 60,000 to 75,000 clones, roughly 94% being singletons. In corrective heart surgery, resections were taken, and these provided the thymus tissue. Looked up from germline, CDR1 is KGHSH and CDR2 is LQKENI. This CDR3 region has 17 residues. The V segment lost 6 bases and the J segment 6 bases; nucleotides outside the gene matches: 14. This TCR derives from a girl under three years old with a congenital heart defect but otherwise immunologically healthy. Material: thymus tissue. V is TRBV18 and J is TRBJ2-3; 11 nucleotides agree with TRBD2. CDR3: CASSPHTSGRATDTQYF. CDR3 bases: TGTGCCAGCTCTCCTCATACTAGCGGGAGAGCCACTGATACGCAGTATTTT.